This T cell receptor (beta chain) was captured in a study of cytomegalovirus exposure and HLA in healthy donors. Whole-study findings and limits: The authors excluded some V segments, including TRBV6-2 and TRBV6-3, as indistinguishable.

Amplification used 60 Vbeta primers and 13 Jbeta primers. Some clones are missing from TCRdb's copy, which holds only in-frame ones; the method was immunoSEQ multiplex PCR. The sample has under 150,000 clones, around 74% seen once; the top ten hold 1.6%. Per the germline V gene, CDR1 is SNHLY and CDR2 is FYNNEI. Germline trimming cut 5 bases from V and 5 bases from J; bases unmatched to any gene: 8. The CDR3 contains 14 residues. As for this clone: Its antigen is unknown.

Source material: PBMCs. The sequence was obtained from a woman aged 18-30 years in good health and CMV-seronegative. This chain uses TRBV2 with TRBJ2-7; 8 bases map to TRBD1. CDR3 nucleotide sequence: TGTGCCAGCAGTACCGACAGGGGCGGAGACGAGCAGTACTTC. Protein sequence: CASSTDRGGDEQYF.